The T cell receptor beta chain under discussion was sequenced for a study of beta chain features in type 1 diabetes. This clone was seen a handful of times. What it recognizes is unknown. The CDR3 is made up of 11 amino acids. Losses at the gene ends were 7 bases for V and 11 bases for J; bases not matched to a gene: 8. In germline, CDR1 is DFQATT, CDR2 SNEGSKA (reference sequence). The authors reverse transcribed all of the isolated RNA, so sequencing captured expressed TCRB transcripts. Produced via immunoSEQ multiplex PCR; TCRdb's table is partial and in-frame only. The sample has roughly 260,000 clones, roughly 20% seen once. Points from the study as a whole: Shorter TCRB CDR3s, moderately but significantly so, were found in Type 1 diabetes patients in all four CD4+ subsets.

This TCR was recovered from a woman in her forties with type 1 diabetes. This chain links TRBV20-1 with TRBJ2-7; TRBD2 aligns across 10 bases. The material sequenced was naive CD4+ T cells from blood. CDR3 protein: CSVYTSGDEYF. The CDR3 DNA follows: TGCAGTGTCTACACTAGCGGGGACGAGTACTTC.